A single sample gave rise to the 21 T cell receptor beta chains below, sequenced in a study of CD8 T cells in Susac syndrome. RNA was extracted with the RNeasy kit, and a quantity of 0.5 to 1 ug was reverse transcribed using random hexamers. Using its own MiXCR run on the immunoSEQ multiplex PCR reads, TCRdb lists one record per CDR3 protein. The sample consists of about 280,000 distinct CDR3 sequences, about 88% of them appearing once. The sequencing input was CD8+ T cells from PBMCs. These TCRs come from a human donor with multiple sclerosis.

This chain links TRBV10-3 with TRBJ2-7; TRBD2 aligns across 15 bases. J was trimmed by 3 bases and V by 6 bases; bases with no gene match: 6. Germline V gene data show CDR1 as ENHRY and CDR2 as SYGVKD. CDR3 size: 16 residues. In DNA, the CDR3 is TGTGCCATCAGCCCGGGGACTAGCGGGAGGCTCTACGAGCAGTACTTC. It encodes CAISPGTSGRLYEQYF.

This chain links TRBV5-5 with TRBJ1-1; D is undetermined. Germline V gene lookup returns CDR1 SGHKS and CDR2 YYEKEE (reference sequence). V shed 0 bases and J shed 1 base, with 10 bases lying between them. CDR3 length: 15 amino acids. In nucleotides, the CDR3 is TGTGCCAGCAGCTTGGTGGCGGGGAGGAACACTGAAGCTTTCTTT. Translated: CASSLVAGRNTEAFF.

The CDR3, as DNA: TGTGCCAGCAGCTGGACATCTGGGAACACTGAAGCTTTCTTT. Translated: CASSWTSGNTEAFF. V usage is TRBV5-6 and J usage is TRBJ1-1; possibly TRBD1 for D (5 bases). In germline, CDR1 is SGHDT, CDR2 YYEEEE. The CDR3 spans 14 residues. V was clipped by 3 bases and J by 1 base, with 10 bases between them.

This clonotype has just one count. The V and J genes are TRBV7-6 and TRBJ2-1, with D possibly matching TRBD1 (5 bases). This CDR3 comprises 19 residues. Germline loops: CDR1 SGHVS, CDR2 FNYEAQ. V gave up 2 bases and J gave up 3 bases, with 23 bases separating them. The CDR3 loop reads CASSLNPPVGRISYNEQFF. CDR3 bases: TGTGCCAGCAGCTTAAATCCCCCGGTGGGGCGGATCAGCTACAATGAGCAGTTCTTC. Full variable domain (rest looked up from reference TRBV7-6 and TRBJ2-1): GAGVSQSPRYKVTKRGQDVALRCDPISGHVSLYWYRQALGQGPEFLTYFNYEAQQDKSGLPNDRFSAERPEGSISTLTIQRTEQRDSAMYRCASSLNPPVGRISYNEQFFGPGTRLTVL.

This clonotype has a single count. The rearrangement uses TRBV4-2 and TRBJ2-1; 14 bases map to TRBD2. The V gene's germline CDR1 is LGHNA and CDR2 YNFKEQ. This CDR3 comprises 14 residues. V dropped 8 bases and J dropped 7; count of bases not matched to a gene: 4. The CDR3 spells CASGLAGGGNEQFF. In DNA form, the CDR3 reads TGTGCCAGCGGACTAGCGGGAGGAGGGAATGAGCAGTTCTTC.

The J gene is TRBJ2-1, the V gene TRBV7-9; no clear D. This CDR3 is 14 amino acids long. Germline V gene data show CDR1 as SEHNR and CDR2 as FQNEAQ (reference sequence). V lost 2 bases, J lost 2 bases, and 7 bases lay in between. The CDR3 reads CASSLPDPYNEQFF. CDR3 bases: TGTGCCAGCAGCTTACCAGATCCCTACAATGAGCAGTTCTTC.

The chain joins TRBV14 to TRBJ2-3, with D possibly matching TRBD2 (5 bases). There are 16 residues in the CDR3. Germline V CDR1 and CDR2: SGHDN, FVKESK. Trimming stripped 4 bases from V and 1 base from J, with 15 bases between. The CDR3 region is CASSLHRRMGTDTQYF. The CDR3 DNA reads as TGTGCCAGCAGCCTCCATCGGAGGATGGGCACAGATACGCAGTATTTT.

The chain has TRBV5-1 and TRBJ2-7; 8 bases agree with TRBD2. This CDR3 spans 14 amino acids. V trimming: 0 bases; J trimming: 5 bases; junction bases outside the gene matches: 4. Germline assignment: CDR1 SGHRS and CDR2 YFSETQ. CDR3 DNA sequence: TGCGCCAGCAGCTTGGCGGGAGGGCAAGACGAGCAGTACTTC. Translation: CASSLAGGQDEQYF. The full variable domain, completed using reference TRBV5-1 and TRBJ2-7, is KAGVTQTPRYLIKTRGQQVTLSCSPISGHRSVSWYQQTPGQGLQFLFEYFSETQRNKGNFPGRFSGRQFSNSRSEMNVSTLELGDSALYLCASSLAGGQDEQYFGPGTRLTVT.

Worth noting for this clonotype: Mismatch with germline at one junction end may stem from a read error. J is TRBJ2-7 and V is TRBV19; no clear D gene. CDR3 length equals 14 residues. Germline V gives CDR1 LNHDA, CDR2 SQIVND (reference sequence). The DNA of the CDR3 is TGTGCCAGTAGTATTAGGGATATAGTGTACGGGCAGTACTTC. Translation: CASSIRDIVYGQYF.

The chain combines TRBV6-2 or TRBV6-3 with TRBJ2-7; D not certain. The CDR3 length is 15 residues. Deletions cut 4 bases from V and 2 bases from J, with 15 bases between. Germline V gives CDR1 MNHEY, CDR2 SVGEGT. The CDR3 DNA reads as TGTGCCAGCAGTTCCGACATTGTCGCAACCTACGAGCAGTACTTC. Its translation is CASSSDIVATYEQYF.

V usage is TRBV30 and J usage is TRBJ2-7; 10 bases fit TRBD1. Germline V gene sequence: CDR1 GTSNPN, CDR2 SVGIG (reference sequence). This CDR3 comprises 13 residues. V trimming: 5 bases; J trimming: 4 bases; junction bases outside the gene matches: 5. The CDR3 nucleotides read TGTGCCTGGGCGACAGGGGGCGATTACGAGCAGTACTTC. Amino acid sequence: CAWATGGDYEQYF. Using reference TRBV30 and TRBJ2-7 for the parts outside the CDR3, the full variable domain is SQTIHQWPATLVQPVGSPLSLECTVEGTSNPNLYWYRQAAGRGLQLLFYSVGIGQISSEVPQNLSASRPQDRQFILSSKKLLLSDSGFYLCAWATGGDYEQYFGPGTRLTVT.

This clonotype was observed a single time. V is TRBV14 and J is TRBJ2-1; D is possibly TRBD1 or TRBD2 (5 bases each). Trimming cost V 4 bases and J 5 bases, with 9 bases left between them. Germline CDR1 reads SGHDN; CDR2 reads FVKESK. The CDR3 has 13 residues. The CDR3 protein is CASSPWGNNEQFF. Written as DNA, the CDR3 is TGTGCCAGCAGCCCCTGGGGGAACAATGAGCAGTTCTTC. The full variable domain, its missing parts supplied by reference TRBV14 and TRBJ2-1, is EAGVTQFPSHSVIEKGQTVTLRCDPISGHDNLYWYRRVMGKEIKFLLHFVKESKQDESGMPNNRFLAERTGGTYSTLKVQPAELEDSGVYFCASSPWGNNEQFFGPGTRLTVL.

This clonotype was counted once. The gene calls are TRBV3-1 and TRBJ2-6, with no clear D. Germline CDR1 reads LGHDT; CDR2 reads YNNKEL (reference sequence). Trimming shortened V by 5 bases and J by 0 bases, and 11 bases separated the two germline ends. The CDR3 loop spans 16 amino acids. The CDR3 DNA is TGTGCCAGCAGCTTAACAGCTAACTCTGGGGCCAACGTCCTGACTTTC. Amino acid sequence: CASSLTANSGANVLTF.

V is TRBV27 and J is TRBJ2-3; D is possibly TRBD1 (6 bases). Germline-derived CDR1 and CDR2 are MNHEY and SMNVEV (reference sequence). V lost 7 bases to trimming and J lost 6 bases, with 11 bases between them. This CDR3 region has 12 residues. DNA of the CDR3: TGTGCCAGCACGATGAGGGGGGATACGCAGTATTTT. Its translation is CASTMRGDTQYF.

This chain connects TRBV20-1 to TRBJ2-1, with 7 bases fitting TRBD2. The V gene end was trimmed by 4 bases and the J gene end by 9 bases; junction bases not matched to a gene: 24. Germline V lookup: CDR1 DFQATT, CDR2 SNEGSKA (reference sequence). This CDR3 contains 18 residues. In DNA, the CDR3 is TGCAGTGCTATCGAGGGGACTAACCGACATTGGGGCATCGGTGAGCAGTTCTTC. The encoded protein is CSAIEGTNRHWGIGEQFF.

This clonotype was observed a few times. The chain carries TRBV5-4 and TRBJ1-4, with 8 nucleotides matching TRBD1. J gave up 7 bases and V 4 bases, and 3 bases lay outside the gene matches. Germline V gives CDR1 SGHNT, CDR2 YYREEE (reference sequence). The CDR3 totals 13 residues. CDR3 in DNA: TGTGCCAGCAGCACAGGGGGTACTGAAAAACTGTTTTTT. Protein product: CASSTGGTEKLFF.

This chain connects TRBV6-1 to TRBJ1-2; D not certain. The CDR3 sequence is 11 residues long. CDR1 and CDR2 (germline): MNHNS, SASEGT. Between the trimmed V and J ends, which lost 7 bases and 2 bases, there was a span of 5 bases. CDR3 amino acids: CASMNNYGYTF. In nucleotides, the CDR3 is TGTGCCAGCATGAACAACTATGGCTACACCTTC.

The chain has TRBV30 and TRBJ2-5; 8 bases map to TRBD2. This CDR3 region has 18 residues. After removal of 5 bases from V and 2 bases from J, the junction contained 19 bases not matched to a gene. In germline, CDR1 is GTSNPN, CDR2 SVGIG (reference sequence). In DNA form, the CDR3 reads TGTGCCTGGGCCCCCCCAGGGGCTGGGCGGGAGGTACAAGAGACCCAGTACTTC. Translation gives CAWAPPGAGREVQETQYF.

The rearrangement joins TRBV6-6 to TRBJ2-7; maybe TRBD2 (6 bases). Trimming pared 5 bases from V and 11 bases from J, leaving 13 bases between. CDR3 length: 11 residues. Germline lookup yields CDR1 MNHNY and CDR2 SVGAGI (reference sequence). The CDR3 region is CASSNELAKYF. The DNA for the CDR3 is TGTGCCAGCAGTAACGAGCTAGCGAAGTACTTC.

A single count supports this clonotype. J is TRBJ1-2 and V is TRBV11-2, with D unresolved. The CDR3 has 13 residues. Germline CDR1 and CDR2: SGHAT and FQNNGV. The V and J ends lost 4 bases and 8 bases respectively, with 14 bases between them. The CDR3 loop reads CASSSYIRKGYTF. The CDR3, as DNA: TGTGCCAGCAGCTCCTACATAAGGAAGGGCTACACCTTC.

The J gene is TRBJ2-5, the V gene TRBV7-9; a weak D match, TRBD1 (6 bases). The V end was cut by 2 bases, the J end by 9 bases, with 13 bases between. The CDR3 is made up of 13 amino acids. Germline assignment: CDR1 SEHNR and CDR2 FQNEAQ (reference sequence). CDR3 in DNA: TGTGCCAGCAGCTTAACAGGGTTAACGGCCCAGTACTTC. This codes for CASSLTGLTAQYF.